The 29 T cell receptor beta chains listed next were all sequenced from one sample in a study of circulating CD8 cells and anti-PD-1 response in melanoma. Sorting of live CD3+CD8+TCRalphabeta+ cells by PD-1 and/or TIGIT gave four subsets. The QIAseq Immune Repertoire TCR panel built the libraries from around 15 ng of total RNA. TCRdb fed the reads into MiXCR, producing one record per CDR3 protein. The data contain 950 to 1,300 distinct CDR3 sequences, approximately 9% of them singletons. The sample in question was CD8+ T cells from PBMCs, obtained at baseline or after one month of anti-PD-1 therapy (not recorded which). All receptors come from a human donor with melanoma.

This clonotype is categorized as large (0.1 to 1%). The chain recombines TRBV2 with TRBJ2-7; 7 nucleotides match TRBD1. The CDR3 has 14 amino acids. J was trimmed by 5 bases and V by 7 bases; bases with no gene match: 11. The germline V gene encodes CDR1 SNHLY and CDR2 FYNNEI. The CDR3 nucleotides are TGTGCCAGCAATATAATGACAGGGAAGAACGAGCAGTACTTC. This sequence encodes CASNIMTGKNEQYF.

Judged by abundance, this clonotype is large (0.1 to 1%). V is TRBV7-3 and J is TRBJ2-2, with a weak D call TRBD1 (6 bases). The CDR3 is made up of 16 amino acids. Looked up from germline, CDR1 is SGHTA and CDR2 is FQGTGA. With 1 base removed from V and 0 bases from J, the gap between germline ends came to 9 bases. CDR3 coding DNA: TGTGCCAGCAGCTTAAATAACAGGGCGAACACCGGGGAGCTGTTTTTT. This sequence encodes CASSLNNRANTGELFF.

V gene TRBV6-1 combines with J gene TRBJ1-2, with D tentatively TRBD1 (5 bases). Germline V gene lookup returns CDR1 MNHNS and CDR2 SASEGT. Trimming took off 7 bases at V and 8 bases at J, with 17 bases between the two ends. The CDR3 is 13 amino acids. CDR3 in DNA: TGTGCCAGCAACCCCGGGGAGGGGTACGGCTACACCTTC. This translates into CASNPGEGYGYTF.

This chain connects TRBV5-8 to TRBJ2-4; the match to TRBD1 covers 8 bases. The V and J ends lost 4 bases and 0 bases, in that order; junction bases with no gene match: 6. The CDR3 has 16 residues. The germline V gene encodes CDR1 SGHTS and CDR2 YDEGEE. CDR3 sequence: CASSKGQALAKNIQYF. The CDR3 coding sequence is TGTGCCAGCAGCAAGGGACAGGCACTAGCCAAAAACATTCAGTACTTC.

This clonotype was detected only a few times. The conserved phenylalanine or tryptophan is not found at the CDR3 terminus, so this likely reflects a read error. This CDR3 is CSAPKVSSYEQYL. CDR3 coding DNA: TGCAGTGCTCCCAAGGTATCTTCATACGAGCAGTACCTC. This chain connects TRBV20-1 to TRBJ2-7; D is unclear. Trimming cost V 5 bases and J 4 bases, with 15 bases left between them. The CDR3 extends over 13 amino acids. The germline V gene has CDR1 DFQATT and CDR2 SNEGSKA (reference sequence).

Sample share makes this clonotype medium-sized. The CDR3 region has the DNA TGTGCCAGCACTGATCTCGGGGCTAGCGGGGGTCCCGGGCGCTCAGATACGCAGTATTTT. It encodes CASTDLGASGGPGRSDTQYF. V and J are TRBV2 and TRBJ2-3; 10 nucleotides agree with TRBD2. The CDR3 sequence is 20 residues long. Looked up from germline, CDR1 is SNHLY and CDR2 is FYNNEI. Trimming removed 7 bases from V and 4 bases from J; junction bases left unmatched: 23.

By proportion, this clonotype is medium-sized. The V and J genes are TRBV7-9 and TRBJ2-3, with TRBD2 matching over 7 bases. CDR1 and CDR2 from the germline V gene are SEHNR and FQNEAQ (reference sequence). V dropped 6 bases and J dropped 3; count of bases not matched to a gene: 6. This CDR3 has 14 residues. The CDR3 coding sequence is TGTGCCAGCAGGGCGAGACTAGCAACAGATACGCAGTATTTT. Protein sequence: CASRARLATDTQYF.

On this clonotype: Mismatch with germline at one junction end may stem from a read error. This chain links TRBV27 with TRBJ1-2; TRBD1 might be the D (5 bases). Per germline, CDR1 MNHEY and CDR2 SMNVEV (reference sequence). The CDR3 has 15 residues. The CDR3 protein is CASSLLGEPIYGHTF. CDR3 bases: TGTGCCAGCAGTTTACTAGGGGAACCTATCTATGGCCACACCTTC.

This clonotype is large by share. The chain carries TRBV4-3 and TRBJ2-7, with TRBD2 as a possible D gene (6 bases). Germline CDR1 is LGHNA and CDR2 is YSLEER. Trimming cost V 0 bases and J 2 bases, with 14 bases left between them. The CDR3 totals 16 residues. The CDR3 region has the DNA TGCGCCAGCAGCCAAGATCTAGCGTCGGCGACCTACGAGCAGTACTTC. The encoded protein is CASSQDLASATYEQYF.

The rearrangement joins TRBV12-3 or TRBV12-4 to TRBJ2-7; tentative D call: TRBD1 (5 bases). There are 13 residues in the CDR3. Trimming took off 5 bases at V and 2 bases at J, with 10 bases between the two ends. This CDR3 is CASSRQSAYEQYF. The CDR3 DNA follows: TGTGCCAGCAGTCGACAGTCAGCCTACGAGCAGTACTTC.

The table lists this clonotype with a few counts. The V and J genes are TRBV5-4 and TRBJ2-1, with D tentatively TRBD2 (5 bases). Germline V gene lookup returns CDR1 SGHNT and CDR2 YYREEE (reference sequence). CDR3 length equals 13 residues. Deletions cut 2 bases from V and 10 bases from J, with 13 bases between. In DNA form, the CDR3 reads TGTGCCAGCAGCTTCGTCTCAGCGGCAGAGCAGTTCTTC. Translation gives CASSFVSAAEQFF.

This clonotype rates as medium-sized. This sequence joins TRBV6-2 or TRBV6-3 and TRBJ2-1; D not certain. Trimming removed 4 bases at V and 8 bases at J, with 15 bases between. Germline CDR1 reads MNHEY; CDR2 reads SVGEGT. The CDR3 loop spans 14 amino acids. In nucleotides, the CDR3 is TGTGCCAGCAGTTCCCTTGAGTCTCCGCATGAGCAGTTCTTC. Translated, it gives CASSSLESPHEQFF.

Judged by abundance, this clonotype is hyperexpanded. The J gene is TRBJ2-6, the V gene TRBV4-3; 9 bases are shared with TRBD1. The CDR3 has 19 amino acids. J lost 0 bases, V lost 2 bases, and 8 bases had no gene match. The germline gives CDR1 LGHNA, CDR2 YSLEER. The CDR3 spells CASSQLAGTGSSGANVLTF. The DNA of the CDR3 is TGCGCCAGCAGCCAACTGGCCGGGACAGGGAGCTCTGGGGCCAACGTCCTGACTTTC.

This clonotype is judged medium-sized. In DNA, the CDR3 is TGTGCCAGCAGTTCGGGACTAGCGGGGCGCACAGATACGCAGTATTTT. Amino acids: CASSSGLAGRTDTQYF. This rearrangement joins TRBV28 to TRBJ2-3, with TRBD2 matching 13 bases. The CDR3 has 16 residues. V gave up 4 bases and J gave up 1 base; unmatched junction bases: 2. Per the germline V gene, CDR1 is MDHEN and CDR2 is SYDVKM.

Only a few counts were recorded for this clonotype. This chain links TRBV3-1 with TRBJ2-1, with a weak D call TRBD2 (7 bases). Per germline, CDR1 LGHDT and CDR2 YNNKEL (reference sequence). Between the trimmed V and J ends, which lost 6 bases and 6 bases, there was a span of 21 bases. The CDR3 covers 16 residues. CDR3 residues: CASRARGAEGPNEQFF. The CDR3 nucleotides are TGTGCCAGCAGGGCCCGGGGGGCGGAGGGACCCAATGAGCAGTTCTTC.

This clonotype is medium-sized in the sample. The chain carries TRBV5-6 and TRBJ2-2; D is unresolved. V was cut by 3 bases and J by 5 bases, with 17 bases left in between. Germline V gene lookup returns CDR1 SGHDT and CDR2 YYEEEE. CDR3 length: 16 residues. In DNA form, the CDR3 reads TGTGCCAGCAGCTACGCCGTTCGGGTAGTTACCGGGGAGCTGTTTTTT. It encodes CASSYAVRVVTGELFF.

Sample share makes this clonotype large. This CDR3 reads CASSFGLGTGELFF. For the CDR3, the DNA is TGTGCCAGCAGCTTCGGCCTAGGGACCGGGGAGCTGTTTTTT. The chain recombines TRBV7-3 with TRBJ2-2; unclear D gene. CDR1 SGHTA and CDR2 FQGTGA come from the germline V gene. V gave up 3 bases and J gave up 5 bases, with 10 bases separating them. This CDR3 contains 14 residues.

V is TRBV3-1 and J is TRBJ2-3, with 10 bases that match TRBD2. The trim removed 3 bases at V and 2 bases at J, leaving 2 bases unmatched. From germline, CDR1 is LGHDT and CDR2 YNNKEL (reference sequence). This CDR3 spans 15 amino acids. Here the CDR3 DNA reads TGTGCCAGCAGCCAGCTAGCGGGGGCCACAGATACGCAGTATTTT. Protein sequence: CASSQLAGATDTQYF.

The chain joins TRBV19 to TRBJ2-2, with TRBD1 identical over 9 bases. Germline trimming cut 10 bases from V and 6 bases from J; bases unmatched to any gene: 3. The CDR3 is 12 residues long. In germline, CDR1 is LNHDA, CDR2 SQIVND (reference sequence). CDR3 sequence reads: CATRTGAGELFF. For the CDR3, the DNA is TGTGCCACTCGGACAGGGGCCGGGGAGCTGTTTTTT.

By sample share, this clonotype is medium-sized. The CDR3 DNA sequence: TGTGCCAGCAGCGTGGCTAGCGGGACAGGTGAGCAGTTCTTC. Translating gives CASSVASGTGEQFF. The chain uses TRBV9 and TRBJ2-1; TRBD2 might be the D (9 bases). Germline V gene sequence: CDR1 SGDLS, CDR2 YYNGEE. Trimming left V 2 bases short and J 9 bases short, with 15 bases between. The CDR3 is 14 amino acids.

By share, this clonotype counts as medium-sized. This chain joins TRBV19 and TRBJ2-6, with D uncertain. CDR3 size: 14 residues. V was pared by 4 bases and J by 0 bases, with 4 bases between. Looked up from germline, CDR1 is LNHDA and CDR2 is SQIVND (reference sequence). The CDR3: CASSRVSGANVLTF. The CDR3 bases are TGTGCCAGTAGTAGGGTCTCTGGGGCCAACGTCCTGACTTTC.

By frequency in the sample, this clonotype is medium-sized. The chain recombines TRBV4-1 with TRBJ2-2; maybe TRBD1 (6 bases). The CDR3 contains 16 residues. V gave up 4 bases and J gave up 7 bases, with 19 bases separating them. Germline loops: CDR1 MGHRA, CDR2 YSYEKL. The CDR3 DNA reads TGCGCCAGCAGCCGGTTACAGGGCCCGAACGGCGGGGAGCTGTTTTTT. Encoded protein: CASSRLQGPNGGELFF.

The chain uses TRBV20-1 and TRBJ2-7; D call uncertain. Germline-derived CDR1 and CDR2 are DFQATT and SNEGSKA (reference sequence). This CDR3 comprises 13 residues. The V gene lost 6 bases and the J gene lost 4 bases, with 16 bases spanning the gap. The CDR3 DNA reads TGCAGTGCCCGCCTTGGAGTGCGGTACGAGCAGTACTTC. Encoded protein: CSARLGVRYEQYF.

This clonotype is labeled as large. The chain carries TRBV5-4 and TRBJ2-1; tentatively, D is TRBD2 (7 bases). The CDR3 spans 17 residues. Trimming took off 4 bases at V and 7 bases at J, with 24 bases between the two ends. Per germline, CDR1 SGHNT and CDR2 YYREEE (reference sequence). DNA of the CDR3: TGTGCCAGCAGCCCAGGAAGGGGGGGGCCTTCGGATAATGAGCAGTTCTTC. Residues: CASSPGRGGPSDNEQFF.

This clonotype ranks as medium-sized (0.01 to 0.1%). The chain combines TRBV30 with TRBJ1-4; no reliable D call. The CDR3 is 17 residues long. In germline, CDR1 is GTSNPN, CDR2 SVGIG (reference sequence). The V gene lost 3 bases and the J gene lost 0 bases, with 17 bases spanning the gap. The DNA for the CDR3 is TGTGCCTGGAGAGAACCTGCATGGGGAGCAACTAATGAAAAACTGTTTTTT. It yields the protein CAWREPAWGATNEKLFF.

In this sample, this clonotype is medium-sized. The chain employs TRBV2 and TRBJ1-1; D perhaps matches TRBD1 (5 bases). CDR3 length: 12 residues. CDR1 and CDR2 from the germline V gene are SNHLY and FYNNEI. V lost 10 bases and J lost 2, with 11 bases in between. For the CDR3, the DNA is TGTGCCACCCTTGGGGGAAACACTGAAGCTTTCTTT. Amino acids: CATLGGNTEAFF.

In its sample, this clonotype ranks as medium-sized (0.01 to 0.1%). This chain connects TRBV4-1 to TRBJ1-5; no definite D call. Looked up from germline, CDR1 is MGHRA and CDR2 is YSYEKL. The CDR3 length is 13 residues. Between the trimmed V and J ends, which lost 0 bases and 5 bases, there was a span of 5 bases. CDR3: CASSQDRDQPQHF. CDR3 coding DNA: TGCGCCAGCAGCCAAGATCGAGATCAGCCCCAGCATTTT.

Within the sample, this clonotype is medium-sized. CDR3 sequence: CASSIAALQGAYNEQFF. CDR3 nucleotide sequence: TGTGCCAGTAGTATAGCCGCACTTCAGGGAGCCTACAATGAGCAGTTCTTC. The V call is TRBV19, the J call TRBJ2-1, with D tentatively TRBD1 or TRBD2 (5 bases each). This CDR3 comprises 17 residues. The V and J ends lost 1 base and 2 bases respectively, with 15 bases between them. Germline values: CDR1 LNHDA, CDR2 SQIVND (reference sequence).

V gene TRBV19 combines with J gene TRBJ2-7; D uncertain. CDR3 length: 15 amino acids. V gave up 8 bases and J gave up 6 bases, with 23 bases separating them. In germline, CDR1 is LNHDA, CDR2 SQIVND (reference sequence). DNA of the CDR3: TGTGCCAGTCGGGTCGTATATGAGGAGTTCGGCGAGCAGTACTTC. The encoded protein is CASRVVYEEFGEQYF.